The sequence of this TCR beta chain was determined in a study of shared T cell receptors in the human thymus. Clones were read by immunoSEQ multiplex PCR, and TCRdb kept only the in-frame ones, dropping some. This table holds hundreds of thousands of clones, approximately 90% found once. The CDR3 sequence is 12 residues long. The germline V and J ends were trimmed by 6 bases and 8 bases, with 13 bases remaining between them. From germline, CDR1 is SNHLY and CDR2 FYNNEI. The sample was also linked to a second study, of human thymus T cells. Per that paper: The people who donated were healthy Finnish babies having corrective surgery for congenital heart defects. Thymus tissue was removed during corrective cardiac surgery. Thymic and blood repertoires seemed to show skewed V and J gene use. Related reports documented highly overlapping thymic repertoires among unrelated individuals.

The specimen was thymocytes. V and J are TRBV2 and TRBJ1-2; D unresolved. The receptor was isolated from a boy less than two years old with a congenital heart defect. Written as DNA, the CDR3 is TGTGCCAGCAGGATAGAGAAAACGGGCTACACCTTC. Its protein product is CASRIEKTGYTF.